What follows are 20 T cell receptor beta chains derived from one specimen sequenced in a study of blood T cell repertoires in COVID-19. The assay was immunoSEQ multiplex PCR, and TCRdb's table has in-frame clones only and misses some. The repertoire holds approximately 500,000 clones, with roughly nine tenths as singletons. The specimen sequenced was peripheral blood. Receptors were obtained from a woman between 45 and 60 years old with COVID-19, enrolled during active disease.

The chain is built from TRBV12-3 or TRBV12-4 and TRBJ1-1, with 8 bases matching TRBD1. The CDR3 has 12 residues. The junction had 6 bases not matched to a gene; V was cut back by 7 bases and J by 8 bases. DNA of the CDR3: TGTGCCAGCAATGACAGGGGCCAAGAAGCTTTCTTT. This translates into CASNDRGQEAFF.

The J gene is TRBJ1-3, the V gene TRBV19; tentative D call: TRBD1 (6 bases). This CDR3 is 17 amino acids long. Germline CDR1 LNHDA, CDR2 SQIVND (reference sequence). Trimming removed 2 bases at V and 0 bases at J, with 14 bases between. Here the CDR3 DNA reads TGTGCCAGTAGTATACTCGTCTGGGGGCACTCTGGAAACACCATATATTTT. Translating it yields CASSILVWGHSGNTIYF.

This clone was found a few times. The V and J genes are TRBV6-6 and TRBJ2-7, with 11 nucleotides matching TRBD1. CDR1 and CDR2 (germline): MNHNY, SVGAGI (reference sequence). V shed 6 bases, J shed 5 bases, and the junction held 18 bases outside the gene matches. CDR3 length equals 18 residues. CDR3 residues: CASSRRFRTGTGGNEQYF. The CDR3 nucleotides read TGTGCCAGCAGCCGACGTTTCCGGACCGGGACAGGGGGGAACGAGCAGTACTTC.

This chain links TRBV9 with TRBJ1-1; D is perhaps TRBD1 (6 bases). V was shortened by 2 bases and J by 3 bases, with 8 bases between the two germline ends. Germline V gene data show CDR1 as SGDLS and CDR2 as YYNGEE. The CDR3 loop spans 13 amino acids. CDR3 in DNA: TGTGCCAGCAGCGTGGGGGCCCACACTGAAGCTTTCTTT. This sequence encodes CASSVGAHTEAFF.

This clone occurred once. The V and J genes are TRBV28 and TRBJ1-1; D not resolved. This CDR3 has 13 amino acids. The V and J ends lost 2 bases and 2 bases respectively, with 6 bases between them. Per the germline V gene, CDR1 is MDHEN and CDR2 is SYDVKM. CDR3 region: CASSLGQNTEAFF. DNA of the CDR3: TGTGCCAGCAGTTTAGGGCAAAACACTGAAGCTTTCTTT.

V usage is TRBV6-5 and J usage is TRBJ1-5; D remains ambiguous. CDR3 length: 15 residues. Trimming removed 4 bases from V and 2 bases from J, with 12 bases in between. Per the germline V gene, CDR1 is MNHEY and CDR2 is SVGAGI. The DNA of the CDR3 is TGTGCCAGCAGTTCGGTACAGACACGCAATCAGCCCCAGCATTTT. This sequence encodes CASSSVQTRNQPQHF.

The rearrangement uses TRBV28 and TRBJ1-6; D possibly corresponds to TRBD1 (6 bases). The length of the CDR3 is 15 residues. CDR1 and CDR2 (germline): MDHEN, SYDVKM. V dropped 7 bases and J dropped 17 bases, with 27 bases sitting between them. Here the CDR3 DNA reads TGTGCCAGCAATGATCACAGGGTAACAACCTTAAGGGTCCACTTT. Protein sequence: CASNDHRVTTLRVHF.

The table lists this clone with a few counts. The chain couples TRBV6-6 to TRBJ2-1; possible D gene TRBD2, 6 bases. The CDR3 is 17 residues long. Germline assignment: CDR1 MNHNY and CDR2 SVGAGI (reference sequence). Trimming took 5 bases from V and 4 from J, leaving 21 bases between them. CDR3 in DNA: TGTGCCAGCAGTCTTACGCCCCCCAGCGGGTGGTACAATGAGCAGTTCTTC. Protein: CASSLTPPSGWYNEQFF.

The gene calls are TRBV3-1 (or the pseudogene TRBV3-2) and TRBJ2-3; a possible D gene is TRBD1 (5 bases). The ends were cut back, 4 bases at V and 1 base at J, with 15 bases in the middle. This CDR3 spans 16 amino acids. The V gene's germline CDR1 is LGHDT and CDR2 YNNKEL (reference sequence). The CDR3 loop is CASSPNQGSRTDTQYF. CDR3 DNA sequence: TGTGCCAGCAGCCCCAATCAGGGTAGTCGCACAGATACGCAGTATTTT.

The CDR3, as DNA: TGTGCCAGCAGCCCTCGACTAGCGGGTGGGACAGATACGCAGTATTTT. Its protein is CASSPRLAGGTDTQYF. The chain employs TRBV13 and TRBJ2-3; 10 nucleotides line up with TRBD2. The CDR3 has 16 residues. Trimming took 5 bases from V and 3 from J; bases not matched to a gene: 8. Germline V gene data show CDR1 as PRHDT and CDR2 as FYEKMQ (reference sequence). Together with reference TRBV13 and TRBJ2-3, the CDR3 gives the full variable domain: AAGVIQSPRHLIKEKRETATLKCYPIPRHDTVYWYQQGPGQDPQFLISFYEKMQSDKGSIPDRFSAQQFSDYHSELNMSSLELGDSALYFCASSPRLAGGTDTQYFGPGTRLTVL.

Turning to this clone: Other DNA sequences in the same sample also yield this CDR3. The rearrangement links TRBV5-1 to TRBJ2-7; D possibly corresponds to TRBD2 (6 bases). Germline V gene lookup returns CDR1 SGHRS and CDR2 YFSETQ. CDR3 size: 15 residues. V was cut by 0 bases and J by 2 bases, with 12 bases left in between. CDR3 sequence reads: CASSLGGGEAYEQYF. The CDR3 nucleotides read TGCGCCAGCAGCTTGGGGGGCGGGGAGGCCTACGAGCAGTACTTC. Full variable domain (remainder filled in from reference TRBV5-1 and TRBJ2-7): KAGVTQTPRYLIKTRGQQVTLSCSPISGHRSVSWYQQTPGQGLQFLFEYFSETQRNKGNFPGRFSGRQFSNSRSEMNVSTLELGDSALYLCASSLGGGEAYEQYFGPGTRLTVT.

CDR3 DNA: TGTGCCATCGGTACCAGGGTGAAGAACACCGGGGAGCTGTTTTTT. Its protein is CAIGTRVKNTGELFF. The rearrangement joins TRBV10-3 to TRBJ2-2; a weak D match, TRBD1 (5 bases). The germline V and J ends were trimmed by 8 bases and 1 base, with 14 bases remaining between them. The CDR3 is 15 residues long. CDR1 and CDR2 (germline): ENHRY, SYGVKD.

In DNA, the CDR3 is TGTGCCAGCAGAAGCGACAGGGACCTCTACGAGCAGTACTTC. Protein: CASRSDRDLYEQYF. J is TRBJ2-7 and V is TRBV6-5, with TRBD1 identical over 7 bases. This CDR3 comprises 14 residues. The ends lost 6 bases at V and 3 bases at J; junction bases unmatched: 8. Germline V gene lookup returns CDR1 MNHEY and CDR2 SVGAGI.

In DNA form, the CDR3 reads TGTGCCAGCAGCTCTCAGGACAGGGCCTTTGGGACAGATACGCAGTATTTT. Translation gives CASSSQDRAFGTDTQYF. The gene calls are TRBV11-2 and TRBJ2-3, with 8 nucleotides matching TRBD1. Unmatched junction bases numbered 12, after V lost 4 bases and J lost 3 bases. The CDR3 sequence is 17 residues long. CDR1 is SGHAT and CDR2 is FQNNGV in the germline V gene.

The chain is built from TRBV2 and TRBJ2-4; no clear D gene. The CDR3 is made up of 12 amino acids. The V end lost 7 bases, the J end lost 8 bases, and 12 bases lay between the germline ends. Germline CDR1 is SNHLY and CDR2 is FYNNEI. The CDR3, as DNA: TGTGCCAGCAACCCCCCTGCGGACATTCAGTACTTC. Its translation: CASNPPADIQYF.

This clone was detected only once. V and J are TRBV7-9 and TRBJ1-2, with 10 nucleotides matching TRBD1. V was pared by 6 bases and J by 4 bases, with 5 bases of the junction left unmatched. From germline, CDR1 is SEHNR and CDR2 FQNEAQ (reference sequence). CDR3 length: 14 residues. The CDR3 bases are TGTGCCAGCAGTTACCGGGACAGGGGCTATGGCTACACCTTC. Protein: CASSYRDRGYGYTF.

V and J are TRBV2 and TRBJ2-5; a weak D match, TRBD2 (6 bases). The CDR3 has 14 residues. Trimming removed 2 bases at V and 1 base at J, with 8 bases between. CDR1 SNHLY and CDR2 FYNNEI come from the germline V gene. The CDR3: CASSEQGGQETQYF. In DNA form, the CDR3 reads TGTGCCAGCAGTGAACAGGGAGGCCAAGAGACCCAGTACTTC.

The rearrangement joins TRBV6-5 to TRBJ2-5; 13 bases map to TRBD2. The germline V gene has CDR1 MNHEY and CDR2 SVGAGI. This CDR3 is 15 amino acids long. Trimming removed 6 bases from V and 6 bases from J; junction bases left unmatched: 7. CDR3 protein: CASSLLAGGRKTQYF. The CDR3 DNA follows: TGTGCCAGCAGCTTACTAGCGGGGGGGCGGAAGACCCAGTACTTC.

This clone was observed a handful of times. The chain has TRBV10-3 and TRBJ2-7; TRBD1 matches 8 bases. In germline, CDR1 is ENHRY, CDR2 SYGVKD. This CDR3 is 12 amino acids long. Trimming removed 11 bases from V and 2 bases from J; junction bases left unmatched: 5. CDR3 protein: CAVGQAAYEQYF. The DNA for the CDR3 is TGTGCCGTGGGACAGGCCGCCTACGAGCAGTACTTC.

The CDR3 loop is CAWVRTGGYTF. The DNA of the CDR3 is TGTGCCTGGGTGAGGACGGGGGGCTACACCTTC. This sequence joins TRBV30 and TRBJ1-2; D uncertain. Germline CDR1 reads GTSNPN; CDR2 reads SVGIG (reference sequence). The CDR3 runs 11 residues. Trimming removed 5 bases from V and 8 bases from J, with 12 bases in between.